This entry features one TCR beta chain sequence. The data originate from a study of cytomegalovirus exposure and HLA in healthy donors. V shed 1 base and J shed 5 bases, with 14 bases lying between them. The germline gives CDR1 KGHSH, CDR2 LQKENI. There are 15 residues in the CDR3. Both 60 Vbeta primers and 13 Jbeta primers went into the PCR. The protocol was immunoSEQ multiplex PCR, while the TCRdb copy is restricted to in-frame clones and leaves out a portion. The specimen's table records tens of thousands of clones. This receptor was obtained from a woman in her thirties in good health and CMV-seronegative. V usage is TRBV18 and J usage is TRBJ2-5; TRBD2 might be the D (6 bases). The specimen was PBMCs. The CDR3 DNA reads TGTGCCAGCTCACCACTGCGGGGACCGATTGAGACCCAGTACTTC. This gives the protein CASSPLRGPIETQYF.